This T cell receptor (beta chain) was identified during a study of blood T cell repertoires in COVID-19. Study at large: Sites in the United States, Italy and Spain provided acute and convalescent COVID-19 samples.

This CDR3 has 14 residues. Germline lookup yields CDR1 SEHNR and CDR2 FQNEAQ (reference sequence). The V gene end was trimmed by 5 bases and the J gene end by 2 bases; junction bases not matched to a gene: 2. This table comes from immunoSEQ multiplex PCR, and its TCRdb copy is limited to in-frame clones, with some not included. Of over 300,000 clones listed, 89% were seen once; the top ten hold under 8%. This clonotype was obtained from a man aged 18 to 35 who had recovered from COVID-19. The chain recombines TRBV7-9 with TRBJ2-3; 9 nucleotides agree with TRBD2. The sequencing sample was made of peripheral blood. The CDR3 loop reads CASSRGRATDTQYF. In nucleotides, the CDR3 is TGTGCCAGCAGCCGCGGGAGGGCCACAGATACGCAGTATTTT.